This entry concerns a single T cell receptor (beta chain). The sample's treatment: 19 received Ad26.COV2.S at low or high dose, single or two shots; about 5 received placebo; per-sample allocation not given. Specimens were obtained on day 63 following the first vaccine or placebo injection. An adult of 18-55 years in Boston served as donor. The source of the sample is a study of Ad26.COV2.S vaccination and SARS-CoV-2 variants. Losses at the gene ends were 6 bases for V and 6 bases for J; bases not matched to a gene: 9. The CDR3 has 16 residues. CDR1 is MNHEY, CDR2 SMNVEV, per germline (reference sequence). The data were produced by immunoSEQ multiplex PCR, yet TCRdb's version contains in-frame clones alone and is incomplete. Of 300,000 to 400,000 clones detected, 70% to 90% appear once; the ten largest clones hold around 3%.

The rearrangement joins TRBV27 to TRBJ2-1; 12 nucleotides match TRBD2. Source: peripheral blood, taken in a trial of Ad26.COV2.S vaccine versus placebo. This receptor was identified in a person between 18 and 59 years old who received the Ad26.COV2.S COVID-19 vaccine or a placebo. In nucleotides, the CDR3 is TGTGCCAGCAGGGAAAGACTAGCGGGAGTCTCCAATGAGCAGTTCTTC. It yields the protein CASRERLAGVSNEQFF.